This note documents a single TCR beta chain sequence. Its antigen is not identified. Method: immunoSEQ multiplex PCR; TCRdb's copy keeps in-frame clones and lacks some. The table has over 120,000 clones, roughly 90% seen once. The data were obtained in a study of T cell responses to AZD1222 COVID-19 vaccine. General study results and limits: None of the repertoires were sampled until the peak T cell response had passed. White British ancestry dominated among donors, who included more females, and clonal diversity was possibly underestimated.

V shed 0 bases and J shed 1 base, with 7 bases lying between them. CDR1 and CDR2 from the germline V gene are SEHNR and FQNEAQ (reference sequence). CDR3 length: 14 residues. The receptor's source is an adult in good health. The chain links TRBV7-9 to TRBJ2-7; maybe TRBD1 (6 bases). The sample was peripheral blood, taken on day 0 of AZD1222 vaccination. Written as DNA, the CDR3 is TGTGCCAGCAGCTTAGCCAGGGGATCCTACGAGCAGTACTTC. This sequence encodes CASSLARGSYEQYF.